The 20 T cell receptor beta chains below come from one sample, sequenced in a study of early T cells in non-severe SARS-CoV-2 infection. From the 5' RACE reads, TCRdb called clonotypes with MiXCR, one entry per CDR3 protein. The data show approximately 32,000 distinct CDR3 sequences, under 7.5% seen once. The sample taken for sequencing was whole blood. All receptors derive from an adult who was a healthcare worker with PCR-confirmed SARS-CoV-2 infection or an uninfected control (not recorded which).

This clonotype was seen at least ten times. The chain carries TRBV7-2 and TRBJ1-2, with D possibly TRBD1 on 6 matching bases. The CDR3 loop spans 13 amino acids. The germline V and J ends were trimmed by 0 bases and 6 bases, with 8 bases remaining between them. Germline V gene data show CDR1 as SGHTA and CDR2 as FQGNSA. The CDR3 region is CASSLAWTDGYTF. The CDR3 nucleotides are TGTGCCAGCAGCTTAGCGTGGACAGATGGCTACACCTTC.

This clonotype came up many times. The rearrangement uses TRBV19 and TRBJ1-4; 10 bases are shared with TRBD1. This CDR3 comprises 19 residues. V lost 0 bases, J lost 8 bases, and 15 bases stayed unmatched. From germline, CDR1 is LNHDA and CDR2 SQIVND (reference sequence). This CDR3 reads CASSIDLRDRGSLEEKLFF. CDR3 sequence (DNA): TGTGCCAGTAGTATAGATTTGCGGGACAGGGGAAGCTTAGAAGAAAAACTGTTTTTT.

The J gene is TRBJ1-1, the V gene TRBV5-1; D is unresolved. This CDR3 region has 14 residues. Looked up from germline, CDR1 is SGHRS and CDR2 is YFSETQ. The germline V and J ends were trimmed by 3 bases and 1 base, with 10 bases remaining between them. CDR3 sequence reads: CASSSGRSNTEAFF. CDR3 in DNA: TGCGCCAGCAGCTCAGGACGGTCGAACACTGAAGCTTTCTTT. The complete variable domain, with remaining parts taken from reference TRBV5-1 and TRBJ1-1, reads KAGVTQTPRYLIKTRGQQVTLSCSPISGHRSVSWYQQTPGQGLQFLFEYFSETQRNKGNFPGRFSGRQFSNSRSEMNVSTLELGDSALYLCASSSGRSNTEAFFGQGTRLTVV.

This clonotype was counted at least ten times. CDR3: CASRRTGDYNQPQHF. The CDR3 bases are TGTGCCAGTAGGAGGACAGGGGATTACAATCAGCCCCAGCATTTT. The chain is built from TRBV19 and TRBJ1-5, with TRBD1 matching over 9 bases. CDR1 is LNHDA and CDR2 is SQIVND in the germline V gene (reference sequence). The CDR3 has 15 residues. V trimming: 6 bases; J trimming: 3 bases; junction bases outside the gene matches: 6. Full variable domain (rest looked up from reference TRBV19 and TRBJ1-5): DGGITQSPKYLFRKEGQNVTLSCEQNLNHDAMYWYRQDPGQGLRLIYYSQIVNDFQKGDIAEGYSVSREKKESFPLTVTSAQKNPTAFYLCASRRTGDYNQPQHFGDGTRLSIL.

This clonotype showed up many times. This rearrangement joins TRBV5-5 to TRBJ2-1, with D possibly TRBD1 on 5 matching bases. Trimming pared 4 bases from V and 6 bases from J, leaving 17 bases between. The CDR3 covers 15 residues. Germline lookup yields CDR1 SGHKS and CDR2 YYEKEE (reference sequence). This CDR3 is CASSGRAGPGNEQFF. CDR3 DNA sequence: TGTGCCAGCAGCGGTAGGGCAGGGCCTGGCAATGAGCAGTTCTTC.

In its sample, this clonotype was seen many times. The rearrangement uses TRBV5-1 and TRBJ2-1, with no clear D. There are 15 residues in the CDR3. CDR1 SGHRS and CDR2 YFSETQ come from the germline V gene. Trimming removed 4 bases at V and 2 bases at J, with 13 bases between. Here the CDR3 reads CASSPLELTYNEQFF. The CDR3 coding sequence is TGCGCCAGCAGCCCGTTAGAACTTACCTACAATGAGCAGTTCTTC. The entire variable domain, with the rest obtained from reference TRBV5-1 and TRBJ2-1, is as follows: KAGVTQTPRYLIKTRGQQVTLSCSPISGHRSVSWYQQTPGQGLQFLFEYFSETQRNKGNFPGRFSGRQFSNSRSEMNVSTLELGDSALYLCASSPLELTYNEQFFGPGTRLTVL.

This clonotype came up a few times. The rearrangement joins TRBV18 to TRBJ2-7; D may be TRBD2 (5 bases). The germline gives CDR1 KGHSH, CDR2 LQKENI. The germline V and J ends were trimmed by 2 bases and 5 bases, with 10 bases remaining between them. This CDR3 comprises 13 residues. CDR3 loop: CASSPSGPHEQYF. The CDR3 DNA is TGTGCCAGCTCACCAAGCGGTCCGCACGAGCAGTACTTC.

The table lists this clonotype with many counts. The rearrangement joins TRBV19 to TRBJ2-7, with D perhaps being TRBD1 or TRBD2 (5 bases each). V lost 8 bases, J lost 0 bases, and 8 bases lay in between. CDR1 is LNHDA and CDR2 is SQIVND in the germline V gene (reference sequence). The CDR3 covers 12 residues. The CDR3 nucleotides read TGTGCCAGTCTGGGACCCTCCTACGAGCAGTACTTC. Protein sequence: CASLGPSYEQYF.

This clonotype was counted once. This may be a read error: a much more frequent sequence differs by one nucleotide. The chain combines TRBV10-3 with TRBJ1-2; a weak D match, TRBD1 (5 bases). Trimming took off 0 bases at V and 4 bases at J, with 12 bases between the two ends. The V gene's germline CDR1 is ENHRY and CDR2 SYGVKD. CDR3 length: 15 residues. The CDR3, as DNA: TGTGCCATCAGTGAGTCGACAGACAGAGCCTATGGCTACACCTTC. The encoded protein is CAISESTDRAYGYTF.

The rearrangement joins TRBV5-1 to TRBJ2-7; 11 nucleotides line up with TRBD1. Germline V gene sequence: CDR1 SGHRS, CDR2 YFSETQ. The J segment lost 5 bases and the V segment lost 0 bases, leaving 4 bases of the junction unmatched. The CDR3 is made up of 15 amino acids. In nucleotides, the CDR3 is TGCGCCAGCAGCTTGGTGGGACAGGGGGGCCACGAGCAGTACTTC. This gives the protein CASSLVGQGGHEQYF.

This clonotype showed up many times. The V gene is TRBV3-1, the J gene TRBJ1-6, with TRBD1 identical over 8 bases. Germline lookup yields CDR1 LGHDT and CDR2 YNNKEL (reference sequence). The CDR3 spans 16 residues. The V segment lost 1 base and the J segment 7 bases; nucleotides outside the gene matches: 6. The CDR3 DNA reads TGTGCCAGCAGCCAAGGCACGGGGACAGGAAATTCACCCCTCCACTTT. Translating it yields CASSQGTGTGNSPLHF.

The rearrangement links TRBV6-2 or TRBV6-3 to TRBJ2-1; D call uncertain. CDR1 and CDR2 from the germline V gene are MNHEY and SVGEGT. CDR3 length: 11 amino acids. Trimming removed 2 bases at V and 6 bases at J, with 2 bases between. CDR3 residues: CASSYLNEQFF. CDR3 DNA: TGTGCCAGCAGTTACCTCAATGAGCAGTTCTTC.

This clonotype was recorded a few times. The chain carries TRBV5-6 and TRBJ2-6; 7 bases are shared with TRBD1. The germline CDR1 and CDR2 sequences are SGHDT and YYEEEE. The CDR3 has 15 amino acids. The junction had 1 base not matched to a gene; V was cut back by 2 bases and J by 2 bases. Here the CDR3 DNA reads TGTGCCAGCAGCTTAGGGACAGCTGGGGCCAACGTCCTGACTTTC. Residues: CASSLGTAGANVLTF.

This clonotype occurred many times. V usage is TRBV9 and J usage is TRBJ1-6; possibly TRBD1 for D (6 bases). CDR1 and CDR2 (germline): SGDLS, YYNGEE. The CDR3 length is 15 residues. V was trimmed by 4 bases and J by 6 bases, leaving 14 bases between them. CDR3 DNA sequence: TGTGCCAGCAGCAGTAGGGGAGGGGGTAATTCACCCCTCCACTTT. Amino acid sequence: CASSSRGGGNSPLHF.

This clonotype was recorded at least ten times. The rearrangement uses TRBV7-2 and TRBJ1-2, with 7 nucleotides matching TRBD1. Trimming took 5 bases from V and 4 from J; bases not matched to a gene: 7. CDR1 SGHTA and CDR2 FQGNSA come from the germline V gene. This CDR3 has 14 residues. The CDR3: CASSPGGRAYGYTF. The CDR3 bases are TGTGCCAGCAGCCCAGGGGGTCGGGCCTATGGCTACACCTTC. The full variable domain, completed using reference TRBV7-2 and TRBJ1-2, is GAGVSQSPSNKVTEKGKDVELRCDPISGHTALYWYRQSLGQGLEFLIYFQGNSAPDKSGLPSDRFSAERTGGSVSTLTIQRTQQEDSAVYLCASSPGGRAYGYTFGSGTRLTVV.

This clonotype came up many times. CDR3 DNA: TGCGCCAGCAGCCCGAATACCGGGGGAAACATTCAGTACTTC. This gives the protein CASSPNTGGNIQYF. This chain uses TRBV5-1 with TRBJ2-4, with a possible D match to TRBD2 (6 bases). The V gene's germline CDR1 is SGHRS and CDR2 YFSETQ. CDR3 length: 14 amino acids. Trimming took 4 bases from V and 6 from J, leaving 14 bases between them.

This clonotype was seen ten or more times. The chain joins TRBV20-1 to TRBJ2-6, with D perhaps TRBD2 (5 bases). This CDR3 spans 15 amino acids. With 4 bases removed from V and 2 bases from J, the gap between germline ends came to 12 bases. Germline V gene data show CDR1 as DFQATT and CDR2 as SNEGSKA (reference sequence). DNA for the CDR3: TGCAGTGCTACCCCACTCGGGGCTGGGGCCAACGTCCTGACTTTC. Translation gives CSATPLGAGANVLTF.

In its sample, this clonotype was seen many times. The rearrangement uses TRBV10-2 and TRBJ2-3, with a possible D match to TRBD2 (7 bases). Germline assignment: CDR1 WSHSY and CDR2 SAAADI. Trimming stripped 0 bases from V and 4 bases from J, with 14 bases between. The CDR3 is 16 amino acids. This CDR3 is CASSESGRGGPDTQYF. CDR3 coding DNA: TGCGCCAGCAGTGAGTCGGGCAGGGGAGGGCCAGATACGCAGTATTTT.

The V call is TRBV3-1, the J call TRBJ2-7, with a possible D match to TRBD2 (6 bases). The length of the CDR3 is 14 residues. Germline V CDR1 and CDR2: LGHDT, YNNKEL (reference sequence). With 4 bases removed from V and 5 bases from J, the gap between germline ends came to 15 bases. As DNA, the CDR3 is TGTGCCAGCAGCCGGGGGGAATTCCGAGACGAGCAGTACTTC. Protein sequence: CASSRGEFRDEQYF.

The sample holds many counts of this clonotype. V usage is TRBV20-1 and J usage is TRBJ1-1, with D uncertain. The germline V and J ends were trimmed by 0 bases and 2 bases, with 10 bases remaining between them. The CDR3 spans 14 residues. CDR1 is DFQATT and CDR2 is SNEGSKA in the germline V gene (reference sequence). In DNA form, the CDR3 reads TGCAGTGCTAGAGACCCCAGCACCAACACTGAAGCTTTCTTT. Amino acid sequence: CSARDPSTNTEAFF.